Shown below are 13 T cell receptor beta chains from a single sample sequenced in a study of shared clonotypes between healthy human individuals. Here immunoSEQ multiplex PCR was the method, and the copy in TCRdb shows in-frame clones only, minus some. The sample carries just over 2,000,000 clones, 95% recorded once. The sequenced material came from naive CD4+ T cells sorted from blood. Subset in this sample: CD45RA+ positively selected. The receptors come from a man aged 18 to 29 in good health.

The chain carries TRBV5-6 and TRBJ2-7; D is perhaps TRBD1 or TRBD2 (6 bases each). Per germline, CDR1 SGHDT and CDR2 YYEEEE. This CDR3 is built from 13 residues. V was trimmed by 1 base and J by 7 bases, leaving 12 bases between them. CDR3: CASSLRGPGEQYF. The CDR3 nucleotides read TGTGCCAGCAGCTTGCGGGGGCCGGGTGAGCAGTACTTC.

CDR3 loop: CASSLGLSTFEQYF. The CDR3 nucleotides are TGTGCCAGCAGCTTAGGACTCTCCACTTTCGAGCAGTACTTC. The chain carries TRBV7-2 and TRBJ2-7; D remains unclear. The V end was cut by 1 base, the J end by 6 bases, with 13 bases between. The CDR3 has 14 amino acids. Germline assignment: CDR1 SGHTA and CDR2 FQGNSA. Together with reference TRBV7-2 and TRBJ2-7, the CDR3 gives the full variable domain: GAGVSQSPSNKVTEKGKDVELRCDPISGHTALYWYRQSLGQGLEFLIYFQGNSAPDKSGLPSDRFSAERTGGSVSTLTIQRTQQEDSAVYLCASSLGLSTFEQYFGPGTRLTVT.

This CDR3 is CASSPWTSGSTMGQETQYF. Written as DNA, the CDR3 is TGTGCCAGCAGCCCTTGGACTAGCGGGAGTACTATGGGCCAAGAGACCCAGTACTTC. This sequence joins TRBV7-9 and TRBJ2-5, with TRBD2 matching 13 bases. V shed 5 bases, J shed 1 base, and the junction held 13 bases outside the gene matches. The V gene's germline CDR1 is SEHNR and CDR2 FQNEAQ (reference sequence). This CDR3 is built from 19 residues.

V and J are TRBV30 and TRBJ2-1; perhaps TRBD2 as D (5 bases). Looked up from germline, CDR1 is GTSNPN and CDR2 is SVGIG (reference sequence). This CDR3 spans 14 amino acids. V was clipped by 0 bases and J by 10 bases, with 16 bases between them. CDR3 sequence reads: CAWSVLKASNEQFF. The CDR3 DNA follows: TGTGCCTGGAGTGTACTTAAGGCTAGCAACGAGCAGTTCTTC.

The chain links TRBV2 to TRBJ2-3; no clear D gene. The CDR3 length is 14 residues. Trimming shortened V by 2 bases and J by 5 bases, and 11 bases separated the two germline ends. CDR1 is SNHLY, CDR2 FYNNEI, per germline. The CDR3 here is CASSESRVLDTQYF. As DNA, the CDR3 is TGTGCCAGCAGTGAAAGCCGGGTTTTAGATACGCAGTATTTT.

The chain links TRBV27 to TRBJ2-6, with D perhaps TRBD2 (5 bases). The CDR3 has 18 residues. From germline, CDR1 is MNHEY and CDR2 SMNVEV (reference sequence). With 4 bases removed from V and 0 bases from J, the gap between germline ends came to 16 bases. The CDR3 region has the DNA TGTGCCAGCAGTTCCCGACTACCTTCCTTCTCTGGGGCCAACGTCCTGACTTTC. This encodes CASSSRLPSFSGANVLTF.

Notes on this clone: Other DNA sequences from this sample encode an identical CDR3 as well. The J gene is TRBJ1-2, the V gene TRBV6-5, with 8 bases that match TRBD1. With V trimmed by 6 bases and J by 7 bases, 7 bases remained unmatched. Germline lookup yields CDR1 MNHEY and CDR2 SVGAGI. This CDR3 comprises 13 residues. The CDR3 coding sequence is TGTGCCAGCAGCCGAGGACAGGGCCGTGGCTACACCTTC. Translated: CASSRGQGRGYTF.

This sequence joins TRBV11-2 and TRBJ2-7; D may be TRBD1 (6 bases). The CDR3 has 15 amino acids. CDR1 and CDR2 from the germline V gene are SGHAT and FQNNGV. V dropped 3 bases and J dropped 3 bases, with 15 bases sitting between them. The CDR3 sequence: CASSFGGRVIYEQYF. CDR3 sequence (DNA): TGTGCCAGCAGCTTTGGGGGCAGGGTGATCTACGAGCAGTACTTC.

The chain combines TRBV5-3 with TRBJ2-5; no definite D call. TRBV5-3 is placed among ORFs of uncertain function. The CDR3 loop spans 15 amino acids. With 0 bases removed from V and 2 bases from J, the gap between germline ends came to 11 bases. The CDR3: CARSLVAGLQETQYF. CDR3 bases: TGTGCCAGAAGCTTGGTCGCAGGCTTACAAGAGACCCAGTACTTC.

This chain joins TRBV6-6 and TRBJ1-1; the D gene is possibly TRBD1 (5 bases). Germline values: CDR1 MNHNY, CDR2 SVGAGI (reference sequence). The CDR3 totals 14 residues. V lost 6 bases and J lost 0, with 11 bases in between. The CDR3 nucleotides are TGTGCCAGCAGCGAAGGGGTTATGAACACTGAAGCTTTCTTT. Protein product: CASSEGVMNTEAFF.

V usage is TRBV6-4 and J usage is TRBJ1-5; 7 nucleotides agree with TRBD1. V gave up 4 bases and J gave up 11 bases; unmatched junction bases: 8. The CDR3 loop spans 13 amino acids. Germline V gene lookup returns CDR1 MRHNA and CDR2 SNTAGT. CDR3 coding DNA: TGTGCCAGCAGTGCGATCGGGGGACAGACCCAGCATTTT. This sequence encodes CASSAIGGQTQHF.

V gene TRBV28 combines with J gene TRBJ1-6; 7 bases line up with TRBD1. Germline lookup yields CDR1 MDHEN and CDR2 SYDVKM. This CDR3 has 14 residues. V dropped 6 bases and J dropped 7; count of bases not matched to a gene: 6. The CDR3 loop reads CASRGGDRNSPLHF. The CDR3 nucleotides read TGTGCCAGCAGGGGGGGGGACAGAAATTCACCCCTCCACTTT.

The chain combines TRBV2 with TRBJ1-5; weak D call: TRBD1 (5 bases). V dropped 2 bases and J dropped 3 bases, with 14 bases sitting between them. The CDR3 totals 16 residues. Germline-derived CDR1 and CDR2 are SNHLY and FYNNEI. DNA for the CDR3: TGTGCCAGCAGTGAAAGGAGGACACTCTCCAATCAGCCCCAGCATTTT. Its translation is CASSERRTLSNQPQHF.